The T cell receptor beta chain under discussion was sequenced for a study of blood T cell repertoires in COVID-19. Study as a whole: COVID-19 samples, acute and convalescent, were from the United States, Italy and Spain. PBMCs, B-cell-depleted T cells, or T cells provided the cDNA or gDNA that made up the material.

This clone has only a few counts. Original analysis: Reference gene primer amplification gave estimated nucleated cell counts. Measured with immunoSEQ multiplex PCR; TCRdb has only the in-frame clones, and not every one. The DNA was the basis for D and trimming; V, J and clone size are from that table. The data contain fewer than 250,000 clones, around 82% of them singletons. The CDR3 has 17 amino acids. The germline gives CDR1 LGHDT, CDR2 YNNKEL (reference sequence). Trimming removed 4 bases from V and 0 bases from J, with 16 bases in between. Sequencing input: peripheral blood. The V call is TRBV3-1 (or the pseudogene TRBV3-2), the J call TRBJ2-1; no definite D call. The TCR sequence derives from a woman aged 40 to 50 with active or convalescent COVID-19. CDR3: CASSPRIPMSSYNEQFF. CDR3 DNA sequence: TGTGCCAGCAGCCCCCGTATTCCCATGAGCTCCTACAATGAGCAGTTCTTC.